A single sample gave rise to the 22 T cell receptor beta chains below, sequenced in a study of cytomegalovirus exposure and HLA in healthy donors (dated by TCRdb to the late 2010s). Libraries were made using the immunoSEQ multiplex PCR assay. For the multiplex PCR, a mixture combining 60 forward primers for TCR Vbeta segments and 13 reverse primers for TCR Jbeta segments was used. Not all clones reach the TCRdb copy of this immuneACCESS table, which keeps in-frame sequences only. Checked studies attribute under half of the gap to unresolved V genes and leave the rest unexplained. In this sample the table shows 190,000 or so clones, about four fifths of which occur a single time. The ten biggest clones cover nearly 0.4% of the sample. The sample consisted of PBMCs. The receptors derive from a male donor in good health and CMV-seropositive.

The chain links TRBV27 to TRBJ2-7; TRBD1 aligns across 10 bases. The CDR3 covers 16 residues. The V gene's germline CDR1 is MNHEY and CDR2 SMNVEV (reference sequence). V dropped 6 bases and J dropped 2; count of bases not matched to a gene: 10. CDR3 nucleotide sequence: TGTGCCAGCAGAAGACTTCCGGGACAGGGGACCTACGAGCAGTACTTC. This gives the protein CASRRLPGQGTYEQYF.

V gene TRBV6-5 combines with J gene TRBJ1-1; possible D gene TRBD1, 5 bases. The length of the CDR3 is 15 residues. The germline gives CDR1 MNHEY, CDR2 SVGAGI. Trimming shortened V by 0 bases and J by 4 bases, and 12 bases separated the two germline ends. CDR3 nucleotide sequence: TGTGCCAGCAGTTACTCGAGTGTACAGGTCACTGAAGCTTTCTTT. It translates to CASSYSSVQVTEAFF.

V gene TRBV27 combines with J gene TRBJ2-7; D is unresolved. The V end lost 4 bases, the J end lost 2 bases, and 6 bases lay between the germline ends. Germline CDR1 and CDR2: MNHEY and SMNVEV (reference sequence). The CDR3 runs to 12 residues. CDR3 bases: TGTGCCAGCAGTTCCATCCCCTACGAGCAGTACTTC. Its protein is CASSSIPYEQYF.

The count of this clone is one. Other DNA variants within this sample encode the same CDR3. This chain uses TRBV27 with TRBJ1-5, with 10 nucleotides matching TRBD1. The CDR3 totals 15 residues. Losses at the gene ends were 4 bases for V and 4 bases for J; bases not matched to a gene: 4. Germline V gene data show CDR1 as MNHEY and CDR2 as SMNVEV (reference sequence). The CDR3 is CASSSGTGVNQPQHF. The CDR3 nucleotides read TGTGCCAGCAGTTCCGGGACAGGGGTGAATCAGCCCCAGCATTTT.

This chain connects TRBV6-1 to TRBJ1-5, with D uncertain. The V end lost 8 bases, the J end lost 2 bases, and 13 bases lay between the germline ends. This CDR3 has 14 residues. Per the germline V gene, CDR1 is MNHNS and CDR2 is SASEGT. The CDR3 coding sequence is TGTGCCAGCTTTTGGGCATCTGGCAATCAGCCCCAGCATTTT. Residues: CASFWASGNQPQHF.

There are a few counts of this clone. V and J are TRBV5-1 and TRBJ2-7; 8 bases match TRBD1. Unmatched junction bases numbered 4, after V lost 0 bases and J lost 2 bases. This CDR3 region has 15 residues. Germline V lookup: CDR1 SGHRS, CDR2 YFSETQ. CDR3 nucleotides: TGCGCCAGCAGCTTGGGACAGGGGACAACCTACGAGCAGTACTTC. Protein product: CASSLGQGTTYEQYF.

Note on this clone: One end of the junction fails to match germline, which may point to a read error. This chain links TRBV7-9 with TRBJ2-7; possibly TRBD1 for D (6 bases). CDR3 length: 14 residues. Germline CDR1 SEHNR, CDR2 FQNEAQ (reference sequence). CDR3 amino acids: CSSALHRDGYEQYF. The CDR3 DNA is TGTTCCAGCGCCCTCCACAGGGATGGGTACGAGCAGTACTTC.

The chain links TRBV5-4 to TRBJ2-1, with 7 positions matching TRBD1. The germline V gene encodes CDR1 SGHNT and CDR2 YYREEE (reference sequence). The CDR3 has 16 residues. V trimming: 5 bases; J trimming: 6 bases; junction bases outside the gene matches: 14. CDR3 sequence (DNA): TGTGCCAGCAGTTCGCAGGGGGAAAGGGAGTTCAATGAGCAGTTCTTC. Translated: CASSSQGEREFNEQFF. The full variable domain, with the rest looked up from reference TRBV5-4 and TRBJ2-1, is ETGVTQSPTHLIKTRGQQVTLRCSSQSGHNTVSWYQQALGQGPQFIFQYYREEENGRGNFPPRFSGLQFPNYSSELNVNALELDDSALYLCASSSQGEREFNEQFFGPGTRLTVL.

The gene calls are TRBV7-3 and TRBJ2-2, with 8 bases that match TRBD1. Losses at the gene ends were 4 bases for V and 1 base for J; bases not matched to a gene: 5. This CDR3 has 16 residues. Germline V CDR1 and CDR2: SGHTA, FQGTGA. The CDR3 reads CASSSGQGRNTGELFF. The CDR3 DNA is TGTGCCAGCAGCTCTGGACAGGGTCGGAACACCGGGGAGCTGTTTTTT.

The rearrangement joins TRBV2 to TRBJ2-7; D is undetermined. The CDR3 covers 12 residues. Germline values: CDR1 SNHLY, CDR2 FYNNEI. Trimming removed 8 bases at V and 1 base at J, with 9 bases between. CDR3 in amino acids: CASLPHSYEQYF. Here the CDR3 DNA reads TGTGCCAGCCTACCCCATTCCTACGAGCAGTACTTC.

V gene TRBV9 combines with J gene TRBJ1-2; 9 nucleotides line up with TRBD1. Losses at the gene ends were 5 bases for V and 6 bases for J; bases not matched to a gene: 8. The CDR3 spans 14 residues. CDR1 is SGDLS and CDR2 is YYNGEE in the germline V gene. CDR3 residues: CASSSPGQGNGYTF. CDR3 DNA sequence: TGTGCCAGCAGTTCTCCGGGACAGGGCAATGGCTACACCTTC.

The rearrangement links TRBV5-1 to TRBJ2-5, with unresolved D. Germline V gene data show CDR1 as SGHRS and CDR2 as YFSETQ. Trimming left V 0 bases short and J 2 bases short, with 8 bases between. The CDR3 spans 14 residues. The CDR3, as DNA: TGCGCCAGCAGCTTGGACATTCGTCAAGAGACCCAGTACTTC. As protein: CASSLDIRQETQYF.

This chain connects TRBV4-2 to TRBJ2-7, with D maybe TRBD1 (5 bases). The ends were cut back, 2 bases at V and 2 bases at J, with 16 bases in the middle. The CDR3 length is 16 residues. CDR1 is LGHNA, CDR2 YNFKEQ, per germline. CDR3 region: CASSQFRQGATYEQYF. In DNA, the CDR3 is TGTGCCAGCAGCCAATTCCGGCAGGGCGCCACCTACGAGCAGTACTTC.

The chain couples TRBV19 to TRBJ1-1, with D perhaps TRBD1 (6 bases). Germline values: CDR1 LNHDA, CDR2 SQIVND (reference sequence). V gave up 4 bases and J gave up 3 bases, with 15 bases separating them. CDR3 length equals 15 residues. The DNA for the CDR3 is TGTGCCAGTAGTACCCACAGGGTCGGGGACACTGAAGCTTTCTTT. Protein sequence: CASSTHRVGDTEAFF.

The chain has TRBV6-5 and TRBJ1-2, with 10 bases fitting TRBD1. CDR1 is MNHEY and CDR2 is SVGAGI in the germline V gene. This CDR3 is 14 amino acids long. Unmatched junction bases numbered 5, after V lost 6 bases and J lost 4 bases. CDR3 bases: TGTGCCAGCAGATACGGGACAGGGGTCTATGGCTACACCTTC. Its translation: CASRYGTGVYGYTF.

The chain carries TRBV9 and TRBJ2-5, with TRBD2 matching over 7 bases. This CDR3 spans 15 amino acids. The germline V gene has CDR1 SGDLS and CDR2 YYNGEE. After removal of 7 bases from V and 4 bases from J, the junction contained 13 bases not matched to a gene. CDR3 sequence reads: CASRRSSGEGETQYF. The CDR3 bases are TGTGCCAGCCGGCGTAGCTCCGGGGAGGGAGAGACCCAGTACTTC.

The chain is built from TRBV11-3 and TRBJ2-2; 7 positions agree with TRBD2. This CDR3 spans 15 amino acids. V lost 3 bases and J lost 6; bases outside the gene matches: 7. Germline assignment: CDR1 SGHNT and CDR2 YENEEA. CDR3 nucleotide sequence: TGTGCCAGCAGCTTGGCCGGGACTAACGCCGGGGAGCTGTTTTTT. It specifies CASSLAGTNAGELFF.

The V and J genes are TRBV5-4 and TRBJ2-7; 7 bases map to TRBD1. The CDR3 runs to 13 residues. The J segment lost 3 bases and the V segment lost 3 bases, leaving 3 bases of the junction unmatched. Germline V gives CDR1 SGHNT, CDR2 YYREEE (reference sequence). CDR3 loop: CASSSGQYYEQYF. The CDR3 DNA follows: TGTGCCAGCAGCTCGGGACAGTACTACGAGCAGTACTTC.

This clone was seen more than once but under ten times. One end of the junction does not line up with germline, which may come from a read error. The J gene is TRBJ2-1, the V gene TRBV7-7; D unclear. The CDR3 extends over 13 amino acids. Germline V gene data show CDR1 as SSHAT and CDR2 as FNYEAQ (reference sequence). The CDR3, as DNA: TGTGCTAGCAGCTTTGTAGTTTCCAATGAGCAGTTCTTC. Translation gives CASSFVVSNEQFF.

The genes are TRBV6-6 and TRBJ2-5, with TRBD2 identical over 13 bases. CDR1 and CDR2 (germline): MNHNY, SVGAGI (reference sequence). The CDR3 contains 16 residues. Germline trimming cut 6 bases from V and 3 bases from J; bases unmatched to any gene: 7. CDR3 nucleotide sequence: TGTGCCAGCAGGCGGACTAGCGGGGGAACCAAAGAGACCCAGTACTTC. This sequence encodes CASRRTSGGTKETQYF.

This clone was counted once. The chain combines TRBV9 with TRBJ1-3; maybe TRBD1 (5 bases). CDR1 and CDR2 from the germline V gene are SGDLS and YYNGEE. There are 17 residues in the CDR3. Trimming removed 0 bases from V and 2 bases from J, with 15 bases in between. CDR3 residues: CASSVAHAGQAGNTIYF. As DNA, the CDR3 is TGTGCCAGCAGCGTAGCTCACGCGGGGCAAGCTGGAAACACCATATATTTT.

The chain has TRBV6-5 and TRBJ2-7; 9 bases are a match to TRBD2. Per germline, CDR1 MNHEY and CDR2 SVGAGI. V lost 6 bases and J lost 5; bases outside the gene matches: 8. This CDR3 spans 14 amino acids. The CDR3: CASRPSSGSHEQYF. Written as DNA, the CDR3 is TGTGCCAGCAGACCAAGTAGCGGGAGCCACGAGCAGTACTTC.